These 19 T cell receptor beta chains came from one sample sequenced in a study of T cells after yellow fever vaccination. TCRdb independently ran MiXCR on the 5' RACE reads; one entry per CDR3 protein. This sample has hundreds of thousands of distinct CDR3 sequences, with 10% to 15% found just once. The source material was PBMCs, sampled on the day of the yellow fever booster vaccination. These TCRs come from a man aged 25-40 years who received the YFV17D yellow fever vaccine.

The sample holds a few counts of this clonotype. The chain's CDR3 is CSVESENLGEQYF. CDR3 nucleotides: TGCAGCGTTGAGTCTGAAAACCTGGGAGAGCAGTACTTC. The chain combines TRBV29-1 with TRBJ2-7; D ambiguous. The CDR3 consists of 13 residues. Trimming took 3 bases from V and 7 from J, leaving 16 bases between them. CDR1 and CDR2 (germline): SQVTM, ANQGSEA.

The chain couples TRBV7-2 to TRBJ2-3; D might be TRBD1 or TRBD2, each matching 7 bases. V was shortened by 6 bases and J by 4 bases, with 11 bases between the two germline ends. The CDR3 contains 13 residues. Germline V gives CDR1 SGHTA, CDR2 FQGNSA. In DNA form, the CDR3 reads TGTGCCAGCAGGCCAGGGGGGGCAGATACGCAGTATTTT. Amino acids: CASRPGGADTQYF.

This clonotype turned up a few times. The chain links TRBV5-4 to TRBJ2-7, with D perhaps matching TRBD2 (6 bases). This CDR3 comprises 17 residues. The V gene's germline CDR1 is SGHNT and CDR2 YYREEE (reference sequence). Trimming cost V 4 bases and J 6 bases, with 26 bases left between them. The CDR3 reads CASSLRWDLLPRAEQYF. CDR3 sequence (DNA): TGTGCCAGCAGCCTCCGATGGGACTTGCTCCCTCGGGCCGAGCAGTACTTC.

The gene calls are TRBV7-2 and TRBJ2-1; D gene uncertain. This CDR3 contains 13 residues. Germline assignment: CDR1 SGHTA and CDR2 FQGNSA. V was cut by 1 base and J by 10 bases, with 11 bases left in between. The CDR3 loop is CASSLGDYWEQFF. The CDR3 DNA sequence: TGTGCCAGCAGCTTAGGAGATTACTGGGAGCAGTTCTTC. The whole variable domain, remainder taken from reference TRBV7-2 and TRBJ2-1, is GAGVSQSPSNKVTEKGKDVELRCDPISGHTALYWYRQSLGQGLEFLIYFQGNSAPDKSGLPSDRFSAERTGGSVSTLTIQRTQQEDSAVYLCASSLGDYWEQFFGPGTRLTVL.

This clonotype occurred a few times. The chain carries TRBV5-6 and TRBJ1-1, with TRBD1 matching over 8 bases. This CDR3 has 11 amino acids. Looked up from germline, CDR1 is SGHDT and CDR2 is YYEEEE. V gave up 4 bases and J gave up 9 bases; unmatched junction bases: 2. For the CDR3, the DNA is TGTGCCAGCAGCAGGACAGGGCAAGCTTTCTTT. Translating it yields CASSRTGQAFF.

V and J are TRBV20-1 and TRBJ2-3; 8 bases are shared with TRBD2. Germline assignment: CDR1 DFQATT and CDR2 SNEGSKA (reference sequence). The CDR3 length is 13 residues. With V trimmed by 5 bases and J by 4 bases, 5 bases remained unmatched. CDR3 nucleotides: TGCAGTGCTCCACCGGGAGGGTCAGATACGCAGTATTTT. Translated, it gives CSAPPGGSDTQYF.

In this sample, this clonotype turned up a few times. The chain uses TRBV7-9 and TRBJ2-1; a possible D gene is TRBD1 (5 bases). V was clipped by 6 bases and J by 7 bases, with 19 bases between them. The CDR3 contains 15 residues. Germline V gives CDR1 SEHNR, CDR2 FQNEAQ (reference sequence). In nucleotides, the CDR3 is TGTGCCAGCAGAATGACAGCCCTTTCTGGGAATGAGCAGTTCTTC. Translated, it gives CASRMTALSGNEQFF.

In its sample, this clonotype was seen many times. The rearrangement joins TRBV28 to TRBJ2-1; D possibly corresponds to TRBD2 (6 bases). V lost 6 bases and J lost 11, with 17 bases in between. CDR3 length: 13 amino acids. Germline loops: CDR1 MDHEN, CDR2 SYDVKM. CDR3 DNA: TGTGCCAGCAGGAAGGGGAGTGGGGGGAAGCAGTTCTTC. Protein sequence: CASRKGSGGKQFF.

The V and J genes are TRBV7-8 and TRBJ1-4, with no clear D. This CDR3 comprises 15 residues. CDR1 and CDR2 from the germline V gene are SGHVS and FQNEAQ. V was shortened by 5 bases and J by 7 bases, with 17 bases between the two germline ends. The CDR3, as DNA: TGTGCCAGCAGCAAAGATGGATCCAGGCGTGAAAAACTGTTTTTT. It translates to CASSKDGSRREKLFF.

This clonotype was detected only a few times. This chain connects TRBV30 to TRBJ2-7, with TRBD1 matching 7 bases. Trimming cost V 4 bases and J 2 bases; bases outside gene matches: 11. The germline gives CDR1 GTSNPN, CDR2 SVGIG (reference sequence). This CDR3 contains 15 residues. The CDR3 protein is CAWISGPGTAYEQYF. The CDR3 nucleotides read TGTGCCTGGATCTCCGGACCCGGGACAGCCTACGAGCAGTACTTC.

This rearrangement joins TRBV6-6 to TRBJ2-7; no definite D call. Germline-derived CDR1 and CDR2 are MNHNY and SVGAGI (reference sequence). The CDR3 is made up of 12 amino acids. V lost 8 bases and J 6 bases, leaving 14 bases between the germline ends. The CDR3 DNA reads TGTGCCAGCTACCTGGAGACGGGCGAGCAGTACTTC. It encodes CASYLETGEQYF.

This clonotype was picked up many times. The chain carries TRBV5-1 and TRBJ2-1, with a weak D call TRBD2 (6 bases). The CDR3 is 15 residues long. The V end was cut by 0 bases, the J end by 4 bases, with 11 bases between. CDR1 and CDR2 (germline): SGHRS, YFSETQ. The CDR3 here is CASSLESGGYNEQFF. CDR3 nucleotide sequence: TGCGCCAGCAGCTTGGAGTCCGGGGGATACAATGAGCAGTTCTTC.

The V and J genes are TRBV30 and TRBJ1-1, with D uncertain. This CDR3 has 9 residues. Germline V gene lookup returns CDR1 GTSNPN and CDR2 SVGIG (reference sequence). V was shortened by 7 bases and J by 8 bases, with 8 bases between the two germline ends. CDR3 nucleotide sequence: TGTGCCTTGAAGACGGAAGCTTTCTTT. Protein sequence: CALKTEAFF.

This clonotype came up a few times. The V gene is TRBV27, the J gene TRBJ2-3; D is possibly TRBD2 (5 bases). CDR1 MNHEY and CDR2 SMNVEV come from the germline V gene (reference sequence). The germline V and J ends were trimmed by 2 bases and 4 bases, with 19 bases remaining between them. The CDR3 runs to 17 residues. CDR3 coding DNA: TGTGCCAGCAGTTTAAATAAAGCGGAGGCTATCCCAGATACGCAGTATTTT. This sequence encodes CASSLNKAEAIPDTQYF.

This clonotype has a handful of counts. The chain links TRBV20-1 to TRBJ2-3; tentatively, D is TRBD2 (6 bases). Germline V gives CDR1 DFQATT, CDR2 SNEGSKA (reference sequence). V lost 1 base and J 5 bases, leaving 10 bases between the germline ends. The CDR3 extends over 13 amino acids. The CDR3 nucleotides are TGCAGTGCTAGAGTCCCTAGCGTAGATACGCAGTATTTT. It encodes CSARVPSVDTQYF.

The chain recombines TRBV2 with TRBJ1-1; tentative D call: TRBD1 (6 bases). The CDR3 length is 17 residues. Germline V gives CDR1 SNHLY, CDR2 FYNNEI. V was cut by 3 bases and J by 7 bases, with 24 bases left in between. The CDR3 sequence is CASSESLDVWGADEAFF. CDR3 DNA sequence: TGTGCCAGCAGTGAGAGCTTGGACGTTTGGGGGGCCGATGAAGCTTTCTTT.

Only a few counts were recorded for this clonotype. The chain carries TRBV5-1 and TRBJ2-3; a possible D gene is TRBD1 (6 bases). CDR1 and CDR2 (germline): SGHRS, YFSETQ. Trimming left V 7 bases short and J 0 bases short, with 24 bases between. This CDR3 contains 18 residues. CDR3 amino acids: CASPNLSTGPFSTDTQYF. The CDR3 DNA reads TGCGCCAGCCCAAACTTATCGACAGGACCCTTCAGCACAGATACGCAGTATTTT.

This clonotype was counted only a few times. This chain links TRBV10-3 with TRBJ2-4, with a weak D call TRBD2 (6 bases). Trimming took off 3 bases at V and 1 base at J, with 13 bases between the two ends. CDR3 length: 16 amino acids. Germline CDR1 ENHRY, CDR2 SYGVKD. CDR3 coding DNA: TGTGCCATCAGTGAAGGCGGGAAATCGGCCAAAAACATTCAGTACTTC. Encoded protein: CAISEGGKSAKNIQYF.

Here the CDR3 DNA reads TGCAGTGCTACTAGCGGGAGGGAATACAATGAGCAGTTCTTC. This gives the protein CSATSGREYNEQFF. V is TRBV20-1 and J is TRBJ2-1; 12 nucleotides line up with TRBD2. Germline V gene data show CDR1 as DFQATT and CDR2 as SNEGSKA (reference sequence). The CDR3 has 14 amino acids. V was pared by 4 bases and J by 4 bases, with 2 bases of the junction left unmatched.